This T cell receptor (beta chain) appears in the sequencing data of a study of T-cell reconstitution after alpha-beta-depleted transplantation in children. V was pared by 6 bases and J by 5 bases, with 13 bases between. This CDR3 contains 14 residues. CDR1 MNHEY and CDR2 SVGEGT come from the germline V gene. For TCRbeta, the library was prepared with unique molecular identifiers. TCRdb re-called the PCR reads with MiXCR, one entry per CDR3 protein. The table has more than 45,000 distinct CDR3 sequences, 40% to 65% seen once. The chain is built from TRBV6-2 or TRBV6-3 and TRBJ2-2; D gene ambiguous. Sequenced here: peripheral blood, sampled before TCRalphabeta/CD19-depleted stem cell transplant. The source of this sequence is a boy under two years old with SCID, due to receive a stem cell transplant. CDR3 residues: CASRGFLSTGELFF. The CDR3 DNA reads as TGTGCCAGCAGGGGGTTCCTAAGTACCGGGGAGCTGTTTTTT.